This T cell receptor beta chain was captured in a study of blood T cells in healthy people across ages. The authors ran a second PCR of roughly 6 to 12 cycles using a sample-barcoded 5' primer and a J-beta primer mix. MiXCR was run by TCRdb on the 5' RACE reads, yielding one entry per CDR3 protein. The sample lists some 920,000 distinct CDR3 sequences; 45% to 60% were seen once. The donors, all healthy, were Caucasians living in Russia, aged roughly 6 to 100. It was ten milliliters of peripheral blood that were drawn from each donor. PBMCs were isolated at a quantity of at least 6.5 million per sample. Sequencing was performed on blood. This receptor was identified in a woman aged 60-70 years in good health.

This CDR3 reads CASSQDGSRTGELFF. Written as DNA, the CDR3 is TGCGCCAGCAGCCAGGACGGGAGCCGTACCGGGGAGCTGTTTTTT. The J gene is TRBJ2-2, the V gene TRBV4-3, with D possibly TRBD2 on 6 matching bases. The CDR3 spans 15 residues. Germline CDR1 is LGHNA and CDR2 is YSLEER. The germline V and J ends were trimmed by 3 bases and 5 bases, with 13 bases remaining between them.